This TCR beta chain was identified during a study of T cell responses to AZD1222 COVID-19 vaccine. Study-level points and caveats: Reportedly, nearly half the spike-specific TCRs target unmutated variant regions.

Produced via immunoSEQ multiplex PCR; TCRdb's table is partial and in-frame only. The table has around 160,000 clones, about 92% seen once. The CDR3 is 11 residues long. Germline V gene sequence: CDR1 DFQATT, CDR2 SNEGSKA (reference sequence). The V end was cut by 5 bases, the J end by 4 bases, with 8 bases between. To note about this clone: Its specificity is not known.

The sample consisted of peripheral blood, taken 28 days after the second AZD1222 dose. The rearrangement joins TRBV20-1 to TRBJ2-5; D unresolved. This TCR was sampled from an adult who received the AZD1222 COVID-19 vaccine. CDR3 loop: CSAPRGETQYF. The CDR3 nucleotides are TGCAGTGCTCCTAGAGGAGAGACCCAGTACTTC.